This T cell receptor beta chain was recorded in a study of cytomegalovirus exposure and HLA in healthy donors (dated 2017 in TCRdb). Regarding the complete study: According to a later analysis, the 110 or so validation repertoires were produced on the same platform as the 666 repertoires of the first cohort. The study aimed to test whether signatures of past pathogen exposure could be identified by cataloging public T cell receptors. In addition to the first cohort of 650 to 750 subjects, a separate validation cohort of approximately 130 different subjects was used. High-throughput TCR immunosequencing, statistical association of individual TCRs with disease status, and machine learning were combined to predict cytomegalovirus infection status. General conclusions and limits of the study: In both the original and validation cohorts, the classifier was reported to diagnose cytomegalovirus status with high specificity and sensitivity. A few of the identified cytomegalovirus-associated TCR beta chains were confirmed in vitro to be specific for cytomegalovirus antigens. Most TCR sequences were observed very rarely across donors, whereas some public TCRs were present in many individuals. Of the cluster scores, roughly 93% were above 0 in a later analysis, which found that TCRs clustered in the first cohort also tended to co-occur in the roughly 130 validation repertoires. A later analysis had no HLA typing for the validation cohort, so co-occurrence there was scored across all 130 or so repertoires. The study listed approximately 150 TCR beta chains as associated with cytomegalovirus. The authors suggested that the approach could potentially be extended to other disease states and immunological phenotypes.

Donors formed part of the validation cohort, which comprised about 130 subjects and was distinct from the first cohort of 666 subjects. Library construction relied on the immunoSEQ multiplex PCR assay. From the authors' description of their analysis: A statistical classification framework was built to diagnose cytomegalovirus status from the catalog of TCR beta chain sequences. TCRdb mirrors the immuneACCESS table, restricted to in-frame sequences. Some clones are absent from its copies; in checked studies, under half trace to an unresolved V gene, and the reason for the others is unknown. Clone size and the V and J calls come from that table; the DNA yielded D and trimming. This sample gives roughly 270,000 clones in total; approximately 88% of them show up just once. The ten top clones hold about 0.86% of the sample. CDR1 and CDR2 are read off the germline V gene (reference sequence) as LNHDA and SQIVND. Compared with germline, V lacks 1 base and J lacks 6 bases; bases without a gene match: 9. The cysteine opens and the phenylalanine closes a CDR3 of 16 amino acids. This entry keeps only the CDR3 DNA: 48 bases, framed from base 1.

On this clone: The antigen this receptor binds is unknown. The input lacks base qualities; no much larger clone sits a single base away.

Sequencing was carried out using PBMCs. The sequence joins TRBV19 to TRBJ2-1, with 7 bases aligning to TRBD2. This receptor was taken from a young woman in good health and CMV-seronegative. The nucleotide sequence reads as follows: TGTGCCAGTAGTATAGGAGGAGGGCTAGCGGCCAATGAGCAGTTCTTC. Its product reads: CASSIGGGLAANEQFF.